These 24 T cell receptor beta chains were sequenced from one sample in a study of cytomegalovirus exposure and HLA in healthy donors. Researchers ran the PCR with 60 Vbeta and 13 Jbeta primers. Produced via immunoSEQ multiplex PCR; TCRdb's table is partial and in-frame only. The data contain 200,000 to 250,000 clones, roughly 84% of them singletons. The sequenced material came from PBMCs. The receptor source for this set is a girl aged 10 to 17 in good health and CMV-seronegative.

The chain recombines TRBV28 with TRBJ2-7; TRBD1 matches 9 bases. Trimming took 7 bases from V and 4 from J; bases not matched to a gene: 20. The CDR3 loop spans 18 amino acids. Germline V gene lookup returns CDR1 MDHEN and CDR2 SYDVKM. The CDR3 sequence is CASTSVGGNRGLGYEQYF. The CDR3 region has the DNA TGTGCCAGCACATCAGTCGGGGGCAACAGGGGGCTGGGGTACGAGCAGTACTTC.

The chain couples TRBV15 to TRBJ2-7; D uncertain. The CDR3 is 14 residues long. Germline V gene sequence: CDR1 LNHNV, CDR2 YYDKDF (reference sequence). V was trimmed by 4 bases and J by 1 base, leaving 11 bases between them. Here the CDR3 DNA reads TGTGCCACCAGCACCCCAGGTCTATCCTACGAGCAGTACTTC. Its translation: CATSTPGLSYEQYF.

V usage is TRBV7-6 and J usage is TRBJ2-1, with TRBD2 matching 8 bases. Germline values: CDR1 SGHVS, CDR2 FNYEAQ. The CDR3 extends over 17 amino acids. Losses at the gene ends were 1 base for V and 3 bases for J; bases not matched to a gene: 8. The CDR3 sequence: CASSLVSGGPFYNEQFF. In DNA, the CDR3 is TGTGCCAGCAGCTTAGTTTCGGGAGGGCCATTCTACAATGAGCAGTTCTTC.

The chain's CDR3 is CASSPGTSGTGELFF. The CDR3 DNA follows: TGTGCCAGCTCCCCGGGGACTAGCGGCACCGGGGAGCTGTTTTTT. This chain connects TRBV18 to TRBJ2-2; TRBD2 matches at 11 bases. The V gene end was trimmed by 6 bases and the J gene end by 4 bases; junction bases not matched to a gene: 4. Germline V gene data show CDR1 as KGHSH and CDR2 as LQKENI. The CDR3 contains 15 residues. The whole variable domain, remainder taken from reference TRBV18 and TRBJ2-2, is NAGVMQNPRHLVRRRGQEARLRCSPMKGHSHVYWYRQLPEEGLKFMVYLQKENIIDESGMPKERFSAEFPKEGPSILRIQQVVRGDSAAYFCASSPGTSGTGELFFGEGSRLTVL.

This chain joins TRBV19 and TRBJ2-3; D perhaps matches TRBD1 (6 bases). The V end was cut by 3 bases, the J end by 5 bases, with 15 bases between. Germline V CDR1 and CDR2: LNHDA, SQIVND (reference sequence). The CDR3 is 15 residues long. The CDR3 nucleotides are TGTGCCAGTAGTATGGGGGACACCATCATAGATACGCAGTATTTT. Protein sequence: CASSMGDTIIDTQYF.

This sequence joins TRBV30 and TRBJ1-1, with D perhaps matching TRBD1 (5 bases). Germline lookup yields CDR1 GTSNPN and CDR2 SVGIG (reference sequence). The germline V and J ends were trimmed by 2 bases and 0 bases, with 16 bases remaining between them. The CDR3 totals 16 residues. CDR3: CAWSKRQTVLNTEAFF. CDR3 nucleotide sequence: TGTGCCTGGAGTAAACGACAGACAGTATTGAACACTGAAGCTTTCTTT. The entire variable domain, with the rest obtained from reference TRBV30 and TRBJ1-1, is as follows: SQTIHQWPATLVQPVGSPLSLECTVEGTSNPNLYWYRQAAGRGLQLLFYSVGIGQISSEVPQNLSASRPQDRQFILSSKKLLLSDSGFYLCAWSKRQTVLNTEAFFGQGTRLTVV.

V and J are TRBV27 and TRBJ2-7, with a weak D call TRBD1 (6 bases). The CDR3 has 15 residues. The germline V gene encodes CDR1 MNHEY and CDR2 SMNVEV (reference sequence). V was clipped by 6 bases and J by 7 bases, with 22 bases between them. This CDR3 reads CASRGAPGLRGEQYF. CDR3 bases: TGTGCCAGCAGGGGGGCTCCGGGTCTCAGAGGGGAGCAGTACTTC.

The table lists this clone with a count of one. The chain uses TRBV7-9 and TRBJ2-1; 9 bases agree with TRBD2. The CDR3 spans 15 residues. Unmatched junction bases numbered 3, after V lost 5 bases and J lost 1 base. Germline V CDR1 and CDR2: SEHNR, FQNEAQ (reference sequence). The CDR3 region has the DNA TGTGCCAGCAGCGGTAGCGGGAGATCCTACAATGAGCAGTTCTTC. Translated: CASSGSGRSYNEQFF.

The CDR3: CASSGGLAGGPTGELFF. CDR3 nucleotide sequence: TGCGCCAGCAGCGGAGGACTAGCGGGAGGTCCCACCGGGGAGCTGTTTTTT. J is TRBJ2-2 and V is TRBV5-1; 14 bases are shared with TRBD2. From germline, CDR1 is SGHRS and CDR2 YFSETQ. The trim removed 4 bases at V and 4 bases at J, leaving 6 bases unmatched. This CDR3 is built from 17 residues.

The DNA for the CDR3 is TGTGCCTGGAGTGTCCGGTTCTACGAGCAGTACTTC. Residues: CAWSVRFYEQYF. The chain links TRBV30 to TRBJ2-5, with unresolved D. The J call may be faulty, since TRBJ2-7 better matches the DNA end. This CDR3 has 12 residues. Germline CDR1 is GTSNPN and CDR2 is SVGIG (reference sequence).

The chain employs TRBV5-1 and TRBJ2-3; D gene ambiguous. The CDR3 length is 13 residues. The V end was cut by 0 bases, the J end by 5 bases, with 7 bases between. Germline values: CDR1 SGHRS, CDR2 YFSETQ. The CDR3 is CASSLEALDTQYF. Here the CDR3 DNA reads TGCGCCAGCAGCTTGGAAGCCCTAGATACGCAGTATTTT.

This rearrangement joins TRBV6-5 to TRBJ1-4; TRBD1 might be the D (6 bases). The V gene's germline CDR1 is MNHEY and CDR2 SVGAGI. The V end was cut by 4 bases, the J end by 7 bases, with 13 bases between. The CDR3 spans 14 residues. This chain's CDR3 is CASSSGGVSEKLFF. The CDR3 DNA reads TGTGCCAGCAGTTCGGGGGGCGTTAGTGAAAAACTGTTTTTT.

This chain connects TRBV4-2 to TRBJ2-3; no definite D call. Trimming cost V 2 bases and J 1 base, with 7 bases left between them. CDR3 length: 14 amino acids. Germline V gene data show CDR1 as LGHNA and CDR2 as YNFKEQ. CDR3 DNA: TGTGCCAGCAGCCAAAGAGAGGGCACAGATACGCAGTATTTT. It is translated as CASSQREGTDTQYF.

About this clone: The junction shows a germline mismatch at one end, possibly a read error. V usage is TRBV5-3 and J usage is TRBJ2-7; 8 bases match TRBD1. TRBV5-3 is classed as an ORF, of uncertain function. The CDR3 is 13 amino acids. CDR3 sequence (DNA): TGTGCCAGAAGTTTGGGACAGGCTTACGAGCAGTACTTC. Amino acid sequence: CARSLGQAYEQYF.

The chain is built from TRBV27 and TRBJ1-2, with 8 positions matching TRBD1. The CDR3 is made up of 15 amino acids. The ends lost 4 bases at V and 4 bases at J; junction bases unmatched: 8. In germline, CDR1 is MNHEY, CDR2 SMNVEV (reference sequence). CDR3 sequence reads: CASSSHQQGGYGYTF. As DNA, the CDR3 is TGTGCCAGCAGTTCCCACCAACAGGGGGGCTATGGCTACACCTTC.

The chain has TRBV7-8 and TRBJ2-3; tentatively, D is TRBD2 (7 bases). The germline V gene encodes CDR1 SGHVS and CDR2 FQNEAQ. Trimming took off 4 bases at V and 2 bases at J, with 16 bases between the two ends. CDR3 length: 16 residues. This chain's CDR3 is CASSSVGGPATDTQYF. As DNA, the CDR3 is TGTGCCAGCAGCTCGGTCGGGGGGCCCGCCACAGATACGCAGTATTTT. The variable domain in full, completed from reference TRBV7-8 and TRBJ2-3, reads GAGVSQSPRYKVAKRGQDVALRCDPISGHVSLFWYQQALGQGPEFLTYFQNEAQLDKSGLPSDRFFAERPEGSVSTLKIQRTQQEDSAVYLCASSSVGGPATDTQYFGPGTRLTVL.

This clone was seen only once. The chain carries TRBV29-1 and TRBJ1-5, with TRBD1 matching 7 bases. There are 12 residues in the CDR3. Germline CDR1 and CDR2: SQVTM and ANQGSEA. V trimming: 6 bases; J trimming: 3 bases; junction bases outside the gene matches: 2. The CDR3 region has the DNA TGCAGCGTCGGGACAGTCAATCAGCCCCAGCATTTT. Its protein product is CSVGTVNQPQHF. The entire variable domain, with the rest obtained from reference TRBV29-1 and TRBJ1-5, is as follows: SAVISQKPSRDICQRGTSLTIQCQVDSQVTMMFWYRQQPGQSLTLIATANQGSEATYESGFVIDKFPISRPNLTFSTLTVSNMSPEDSSIYLCSVGTVNQPQHFGDGTRLSIL.

The CDR3 DNA is TGTGCCATCAGCCCCGGCGGATTTGAAGCTTTCTTT. It yields the protein CAISPGGFEAFF. J is TRBJ1-1 and V is TRBV10-3, with D uncertain. This CDR3 is 12 amino acids long. Germline V gene data show CDR1 as ENHRY and CDR2 as SYGVKD. The germline V and J ends were trimmed by 6 bases and 7 bases, with 12 bases remaining between them.

The chain recombines TRBV29-1 with TRBJ2-1; 11 positions match TRBD1. Germline V gene sequence: CDR1 SQVTM, CDR2 ANQGSEA. The CDR3 length is 14 residues. With V trimmed by 6 bases and J by 8 bases, 9 bases remained unmatched. CDR3 sequence reads: CSVGQGARGDEQFF. CDR3 sequence (DNA): TGCAGCGTAGGACAGGGGGCGCGGGGGGATGAGCAGTTCTTC.

The genes are TRBV6-1 and TRBJ1-5; D uncertain. With 3 bases removed from V and 5 bases from J, the gap between germline ends came to 5 bases. There are 12 residues in the CDR3. CDR1 is MNHNS and CDR2 is SASEGT in the germline V gene. This CDR3 reads CASSERDQPQHF. The CDR3 DNA reads as TGTGCCAGCAGTGAGAGGGATCAGCCCCAGCATTTT.

This clone occurred a few times. The rearrangement uses TRBV29-1 and TRBJ1-1; tentatively, D is TRBD1 (5 bases). The CDR3 sequence is 14 residues long. Germline loops: CDR1 SQVTM, CDR2 ANQGSEA. With 0 bases removed from V and 3 bases from J, the gap between germline ends came to 11 bases. The CDR3 protein is CSVEDRGKDTEAFF. The CDR3 nucleotides are TGCAGCGTTGAAGATCGGGGGAAGGACACTGAAGCTTTCTTT. Filled out from reference TRBV29-1 and TRBJ1-1, the complete variable domain reads SAVISQKPSRDICQRGTSLTIQCQVDSQVTMMFWYRQQPGQSLTLIATANQGSEATYESGFVIDKFPISRPNLTFSTLTVSNMSPEDSSIYLCSVEDRGKDTEAFFGQGTRLTVV.

Only one count was recorded for this clone. The chain employs TRBV9 and TRBJ2-3, with TRBD2 matching 8 bases. This CDR3 comprises 16 residues. Germline V gene sequence: CDR1 SGDLS, CDR2 YYNGEE. The J segment lost 1 base and the V segment lost 0 bases, leaving 4 bases of the junction unmatched. This chain's CDR3 is CASSVGVSGGTDTQYF. CDR3 nucleotides: TGTGCCAGCAGCGTAGGAGTTAGCGGGGGCACAGATACGCAGTATTTT.

There are a few counts of this clone. The chain couples TRBV6-1 to TRBJ1-1; maybe TRBD1 (6 bases). Trimming took off 4 bases at V and 5 bases at J, with 17 bases between the two ends. The CDR3 has 15 amino acids. CDR1 is MNHNS and CDR2 is SASEGT in the germline V gene. The CDR3 nucleotides are TGTGCCAGCAGTGTACGGGACACGGCGAGAACTGAAGCTTTCTTT. This encodes CASSVRDTARTEAFF.

This clone was found once. The V gene is TRBV7-8, the J gene TRBJ2-3, with 7 bases lining up with TRBD1. Losses at the gene ends were 7 bases for V and 4 bases for J; bases not matched to a gene: 2. CDR1 SGHVS and CDR2 FQNEAQ come from the germline V gene. The CDR3 extends over 12 amino acids. CDR3 protein: CASKQGADTQYF. In DNA, the CDR3 is TGTGCCAGCAAGCAGGGGGCAGATACGCAGTATTTT.